This entry lists 25 T cell receptor beta chains sequenced from one sample in a study of T-cell reconstitution after alpha-beta-depleted transplantation in children. TCRbeta library preparation incorporated unique molecular identifiers. From the PCR reads, TCRdb called clonotypes with MiXCR, one entry per CDR3 protein. The data show around 580,000 distinct CDR3 sequences, about a quarter seen once. Sample: PBMCs, taken before TCRalphabeta/CD19-depleted stem cell transplant. These receptors originate from a boy under three years old with Wiskott-Aldrich syndrome, due to receive a stem cell transplant.

This clonotype has only a few counts. This chain's CDR3 is CASRIITGYTEAFF. DNA of the CDR3: TGTGCCAGCAGAATAATTACAGGGTACACTGAAGCTTTCTTT. The V gene is TRBV12-3 or TRBV12-4, the J gene TRBJ1-1, with D possibly being TRBD1 (6 bases). V gave up 6 bases and J gave up 3 bases, with 14 bases separating them. The CDR3 covers 14 residues.

This chain joins TRBV7-9 and TRBJ1-1; D gene unclear. With 5 bases removed from V and 0 bases from J, the gap between germline ends came to 7 bases. CDR1 SEHNR and CDR2 FQNEAQ come from the germline V gene (reference sequence). The CDR3 consists of 13 residues. The CDR3 reads CASSQTVNTEAFF. The DNA of the CDR3 is TGTGCCAGCAGCCAAACGGTGAACACTGAAGCTTTCTTT.

V and J are TRBV7-2 and TRBJ2-7; 8 nucleotides line up with TRBD1. CDR3 length equals 14 residues. CDR1 is SGHTA, CDR2 FQGNSA, per germline. Unmatched junction bases numbered 6, after V lost 5 bases and J lost 3 bases. The chain's CDR3 is CASSQQGGNYEQYF. The CDR3 bases are TGTGCCAGCAGCCAACAGGGGGGAAACTACGAGCAGTACTTC.

J is TRBJ1-1 and V is TRBV5-5, with a weak D call TRBD1 (6 bases). V shed 2 bases and J shed 1 base, with 9 bases lying between them. Germline CDR1 and CDR2: SGHKS and YYEKEE (reference sequence). CDR3 length: 14 amino acids. The CDR3 loop is CASSFDRSNTEAFF. The CDR3, as DNA: TGTGCCAGCAGCTTTGACAGGTCGAACACTGAAGCTTTCTTT.

The rearrangement links TRBV15 to TRBJ2-5; 8 bases fit TRBD2. This CDR3 contains 17 residues. Per the germline V gene, CDR1 is LNHNV and CDR2 is YYDKDF (reference sequence). The ends lost 5 bases at V and 1 base at J; junction bases unmatched: 12. The CDR3 reads CATSSPRGLGFQETQYF. CDR3 nucleotide sequence: TGTGCCACCAGCTCCCCCAGGGGACTAGGTTTCCAAGAGACCCAGTACTTC.

J is TRBJ2-1 and V is TRBV20-1; TRBD2 might be the D (6 bases). The CDR3 is 15 amino acids. Trimming removed 0 bases from V and 3 bases from J, with 12 bases in between. Per germline, CDR1 DFQATT and CDR2 SNEGSKA (reference sequence). CDR3 bases: TGCAGTGCTAGAGATGGCCTAGCGCACTACAATGAGCAGTTCTTC. Its translation is CSARDGLAHYNEQFF.

This clonotype has a handful of counts. The J gene is TRBJ1-1, the V gene TRBV30; the D is unclear. In germline, CDR1 is GTSNPN, CDR2 SVGIG (reference sequence). This CDR3 contains 14 residues. V was shortened by 5 bases and J by 7 bases, with 20 bases between the two germline ends. This CDR3 is CAWLHPGSTLEAFF. CDR3 DNA: TGTGCCTGGCTCCACCCGGGCAGCACACTTGAAGCTTTCTTT.

The rearrangement uses TRBV7-2 and TRBJ2-7; TRBD2 might be the D (6 bases). The CDR3 sequence is 14 residues long. Germline CDR1 SGHTA, CDR2 FQGNSA. Trimming cost V 4 bases and J 4 bases, with 14 bases left between them. In DNA form, the CDR3 reads TGTGCCAGCAGCTCTCGGGAGACTCTATACGAGCAGTACTTC. Protein sequence: CASSSRETLYEQYF. The complete variable domain, with remaining parts taken from reference TRBV7-2 and TRBJ2-7, reads GAGVSQSPSNKVTEKGKDVELRCDPISGHTALYWYRQSLGQGLEFLIYFQGNSAPDKSGLPSDRFSAERTGGSVSTLTIQRTQQEDSAVYLCASSSRETLYEQYFGPGTRLTVT.

This clonotype was seen more than once but under ten times. The V call is TRBV7-2, the J call TRBJ2-1; 10 bases line up with TRBD2. Per germline, CDR1 SGHTA and CDR2 FQGNSA. CDR3 size: 15 residues. J gave up 6 bases and V 2 bases, and 4 bases lay outside the gene matches. CDR3 region: CASSLLVAGGNEQFF. CDR3 in DNA: TGTGCCAGCAGCTTATTGGTAGCGGGAGGCAATGAGCAGTTCTTC.

The chain recombines TRBV4-1 with TRBJ2-7; no reliable D call. The V end lost 3 bases, the J end lost 7 bases, and 13 bases lay between the germline ends. Germline V lookup: CDR1 MGHRA, CDR2 YSYEKL. CDR3 length: 13 residues. The CDR3 nucleotides read TGCGCCAGCAGCCACGACGGGTTTCGAGAGCAGTACTTC. Its translation is CASSHDGFREQYF.

The sample holds a few counts of this clonotype. This chain links TRBV20-1 with TRBJ2-7; no definite D call. Trimming took off 6 bases at V and 3 bases at J, with 9 bases between the two ends. This CDR3 is 11 amino acids long. Germline V gene data show CDR1 as DFQATT and CDR2 as SNEGSKA (reference sequence). The CDR3 sequence is CSAENNYEQYF. Here the CDR3 DNA reads TGCAGTGCAGAAAACAACTACGAGCAGTACTTC.

The table lists this clonotype with a few counts. The chain links TRBV12-3 or TRBV12-4 to TRBJ2-3; possibly TRBD2 for D (6 bases). The CDR3 length is 14 residues. V was trimmed by 3 bases and J by 4 bases, leaving 11 bases between them. DNA for the CDR3: TGTGCCAGCAGTTTGCGGGGTCCAGCAGATACGCAGTATTTT. The encoded protein is CASSLRGPADTQYF.

This clonotype has at least ten counts. The chain links TRBV24-1 to TRBJ2-1; the D call may be TRBD1 or TRBD2 (5 bases each). This CDR3 comprises 13 residues. The germline CDR1 and CDR2 sequences are KGHDR and SFDVKD. Between the trimmed V and J ends, which lost 4 bases and 8 bases, there was a span of 11 bases. The CDR3 region is CATSETRDDEQFF. The CDR3 nucleotides are TGTGCCACCAGTGAGACCCGGGACGATGAGCAGTTCTTC.

CDR3 in DNA: TGTGCCAGCAGTTACGGGGACACCCTCACCTACGAGCAGTACTTC. Translation: CASSYGDTLTYEQYF. The chain recombines TRBV6-5 with TRBJ2-7; D perhaps matches TRBD1 (6 bases). The ends were cut back, 2 bases at V and 2 bases at J, with 13 bases in the middle. This CDR3 spans 15 amino acids. Germline-derived CDR1 and CDR2 are MNHEY and SVGAGI.

This clonotype was found many times. This chain connects TRBV29-1 to TRBJ1-1; 8 positions agree with TRBD1. Germline-derived CDR1 and CDR2 are SQVTM and ANQGSEA. V trimming: 6 bases; J trimming: 1 base; junction bases outside the gene matches: 7. The CDR3 is 14 amino acids. The CDR3 sequence: CSVVDRGWNTEAFF. The CDR3 DNA reads TGCAGCGTGGTAGACAGGGGCTGGAACACTGAAGCTTTCTTT.

This chain uses TRBV19 with TRBJ2-2; 7 bases map to TRBD2. The length of the CDR3 is 17 residues. The germline CDR1 and CDR2 sequences are LNHDA and SQIVND (reference sequence). V shed 6 bases, J shed 1 base, and the junction held 11 bases outside the gene matches. In DNA, the CDR3 is TGTGCCAGTAGCCGGGATTTTAAGCGGGGGAACACCGGGGAGCTGTTTTTT. It translates to CASSRDFKRGNTGELFF.

This clonotype has only a few counts. DNA of the CDR3: TGTGCCAGCAGTGAAGGGGACACAGATACGCAGTATTTT. This codes for CASSEGDTDTQYF. The chain links TRBV12-3 or TRBV12-4 to TRBJ2-3; weak D call: TRBD1 (5 bases). The CDR3 length is 13 residues. V dropped 5 bases and J dropped 2 bases, with 8 bases sitting between them.

The sample holds a few counts of this clonotype. This chain links TRBV11-2 with TRBJ1-5; tentative D call: TRBD1 (5 bases). CDR3 length equals 14 residues. Germline CDR1 SGHAT, CDR2 FQNNGV. V was clipped by 0 bases and J by 6 bases, with 9 bases between them. The chain's CDR3 is CASSLDRAGQPQHF. In nucleotides, the CDR3 is TGTGCCAGCAGCTTAGACAGGGCGGGTCAGCCCCAGCATTTT.

The chain carries TRBV5-5 and TRBJ1-3; TRBD1 matches at 11 bases. Unmatched junction bases numbered 4, after V lost 5 bases and J lost 0 bases. This CDR3 is 16 amino acids long. Germline CDR1 is SGHKS and CDR2 is YYEKEE (reference sequence). CDR3 protein: CASSWTGGFSGNTIYF. CDR3 nucleotide sequence: TGTGCCAGCAGTTGGACAGGGGGCTTCTCTGGAAACACCATATATTTT.

The chain carries TRBV29-1 and TRBJ2-5; D may correspond to TRBD1 or TRBD2 (6 bases each). Germline assignment: CDR1 SQVTM and CDR2 ANQGSEA. The length of the CDR3 is 14 residues. The V and J ends lost 2 bases and 5 bases respectively, with 15 bases between them. The DNA for the CDR3 is TGCAGCGTTGAATGGACAGCGGAGGGGGAGACCCAGTACTTC. It translates to CSVEWTAEGETQYF.

This chain uses TRBV27 with TRBJ2-7; 7 bases fit TRBD1. This CDR3 is built from 14 residues. Germline-derived CDR1 and CDR2 are MNHEY and SMNVEV (reference sequence). Losses at the gene ends were 5 bases for V and 2 bases for J; bases not matched to a gene: 6. CDR3 sequence: CASSPWDRTYEQYF. For the CDR3, the DNA is TGTGCCAGCAGTCCTTGGGACAGAACCTACGAGCAGTACTTC.

The rearrangement links TRBV12-3 or TRBV12-4 to TRBJ2-1, with D possibly being TRBD1 or TRBD2 (6 bases each). CDR3 size: 13 residues. V was cut by 4 bases and J by 8 bases, with 12 bases left in between. The CDR3 sequence is CASSWFRGDEQFF. The CDR3, as DNA: TGTGCCAGCAGTTGGTTTAGGGGGGATGAGCAGTTCTTC.

V and J are TRBV20-1 and TRBJ2-5, with D perhaps matching TRBD2 (6 bases). V lost 2 bases and J lost 1, with 11 bases in between. CDR1 is DFQATT, CDR2 SNEGSKA, per germline (reference sequence). This CDR3 region has 14 residues. The CDR3 DNA reads TGCAGTGCTAGAAAGGGACTGATCCAAGAGACCCAGTACTTC. Its translation is CSARKGLIQETQYF.

A few counts support this clonotype. The V and J genes are TRBV20-1 and TRBJ2-1, with 8 bases lining up with TRBD2. V lost 6 bases and J lost 6; bases outside the gene matches: 4. The CDR3 consists of 12 residues. CDR1 and CDR2 from the germline V gene are DFQATT and SNEGSKA (reference sequence). CDR3 sequence reads: CSAGTRGNEQFF. Written as DNA, the CDR3 is TGCAGTGCCGGGACTAGAGGCAATGAGCAGTTCTTC.

As DNA, the CDR3 is TGTGCCAGCAGTGCGGGACAGGGTACGAGTAATGAGCAGTTCTTC. Its translation is CASSAGQGTSNEQFF. The chain recombines TRBV12-3 or TRBV12-4 with TRBJ2-1, with 9 positions matching TRBD1. The CDR3 runs to 15 residues. V trimming: 5 bases; J trimming: 7 bases; junction bases outside the gene matches: 9.